A single sample gave rise to the 31 T cell receptor beta chains below, sequenced in a study of T cells expressing NK-cell markers. After re-calling the 5' RACE reads, TCRdb lists one entry per CDR3 protein, DNA absent. Recorded for this sample: about 550,000 distinct CDR3 sequences. Sample: blood T cells: a sorted CD56 or NKG2C T cell subset, CD4+ or CD8+ T cells, or bulk PBMC T cells (not recorded which). Receptors were obtained from a man in his late teens or twenties in good health.

J is TRBJ2-1 and V is TRBV19. This CDR3 is built from 15 residues. The germline V gene has CDR1 LNHDA and CDR2 SQIVND (reference sequence). CDR3 region: CASSMIDLSYNEQFF.

This chain connects TRBV20-1 to TRBJ2-6; absent DNA, TCRdb's TRBD1 call cannot be checked. The CDR3 spans 18 residues. Germline V CDR1 and CDR2: DFQATT, SNEGSKA (reference sequence). The CDR3 protein is CSASTKDGGRVVANVLTF.

The genes are TRBV20-1 and TRBJ2-3. The CDR3 has 13 residues. The germline CDR1 and CDR2 sequences are DFQATT and SNEGSKA (reference sequence). The CDR3 loop reads CSASSSSTDTQYF.

V and J are TRBV29-1 and TRBJ2-3; no DNA is available, so the TRBD1 call from TCRdb remains unchecked. Per germline, CDR1 SQVTM and CDR2 ANQGSEA. The CDR3 runs 14 residues. CDR3 loop: CSHRGGHGTDTQYF.

J is TRBJ2-7 and V is TRBV6-5; TCRdb returns TRBD2, unconfirmable since there is no DNA. CDR1 is MNHEY, CDR2 SVGAGI, per germline. The CDR3 is made up of 17 amino acids. CDR3 residues: CASSYTAGSGSLGEQYF.

This sequence joins TRBV5-4 and TRBJ2-1; checking the TCRdb D call of TRBD2 is not possible without DNA. The CDR3 is 19 amino acids. Germline V CDR1 and CDR2: SGHNT, YYREEE (reference sequence). CDR3 sequence: CASSSYLWTSGRNYNEQFF.

The chain carries TRBV19 and TRBJ1-5; as DNA is missing, the TRBD1 call by TCRdb cannot be tested. Per the germline V gene, CDR1 is LNHDA and CDR2 is SQIVND (reference sequence). This CDR3 has 15 amino acids. CDR3: CASNPGQGTGQPQHF.

J is TRBJ2-5 and V is TRBV27; TCRdb outputs TRBD1, but without DNA this stays unchecked. Germline values: CDR1 MNHEY, CDR2 SMNVEV (reference sequence). This CDR3 is 14 amino acids long. The CDR3 spells CASSAGQGGETQYF.

This chain links TRBV12-3 or TRBV12-4 with TRBJ2-5; as DNA is missing, the TRBD2 call by TCRdb cannot be tested. This CDR3 comprises 17 residues. CDR3 residues: CASSLGAGGRILETQYF.

The rearrangement links TRBV10-3 to TRBJ2-7; TCRdb selects TRBD1, and the lack of DNA leaves this call unchecked. The V gene's germline CDR1 is ENHRY and CDR2 SYGVKD. The CDR3 has 15 residues. The CDR3 loop is CAISEGGQGFYEQYF.

V gene TRBV27 combines with J gene TRBJ2-2; the D gene TCRdb calls, TRBD2, cannot be checked with no DNA. The germline CDR1 and CDR2 sequences are MNHEY and SMNVEV (reference sequence). CDR3 length equals 16 residues. CDR3 sequence reads: CASSSHTSGNTGELFF.

CDR3 amino acids: CSVEQGAYEQFF. This sequence joins TRBV29-1 and TRBJ2-1; TCRdb picks TRBD1, but there is no DNA to check that call. Germline V CDR1 and CDR2: SQVTM, ANQGSEA. The CDR3 sequence is 12 residues long.

The gene calls are TRBV21-1 and TRBJ2-1. TRBV21-1 is a pseudogene. The CDR3 length is 16 residues. The CDR3 spells CAVRGEATCSYNEQFF.

The rearrangement joins TRBV29-1 to TRBJ1-6; TCRdb picks TRBD1, but there is no DNA to check that call. The CDR3 is 13 residues long. Germline V gene sequence: CDR1 SQVTM, CDR2 ANQGSEA. CDR3 region: CSVQGTPDSPLHF.

The chain carries TRBV20-1 and TRBJ2-1; TCRdb's D call of TRBD2 is untestable without DNA. There are 12 residues in the CDR3. Looked up from germline, CDR1 is DFQATT and CDR2 is SNEGSKA (reference sequence). The CDR3 is CSAHIGGNEQFF.

This sequence joins TRBV10-3 and TRBJ2-5; TCRdb designates TRBD1, a call that cannot be tested without DNA. Germline loops: CDR1 ENHRY, CDR2 SYGVKD. CDR3 size: 15 residues. This CDR3 reads CAISGLDRGVETQYF.

The V gene is TRBV5-1, the J gene TRBJ2-5; the TCRdb call, TRBD2, lacks DNA for checking. Germline V CDR1 and CDR2: SGHRS, YFSETQ. This CDR3 has 15 residues. The CDR3 protein is CASSPKGRNQETQYF.

The V and J genes are TRBV29-1 and TRBJ2-1. CDR3 length: 14 amino acids. Germline assignment: CDR1 SQVTM and CDR2 ANQGSEA. Here the CDR3 reads CSVALLSSYNEQFF.

This chain links TRBV4-1 with TRBJ2-5; as DNA is missing, the TRBD2 call by TCRdb cannot be tested. The CDR3 sequence is 16 residues long. CDR1 is MGHRA and CDR2 is YSYEKL in the germline V gene. The CDR3 region is CASSQEQTSGSETQYF.

J is TRBJ1-1 and V is TRBV27; TCRdb returns TRBD1, unconfirmable since there is no DNA. Germline-derived CDR1 and CDR2 are MNHEY and SMNVEV (reference sequence). The CDR3 contains 16 residues. CDR3 amino acids: CASRLSGLGGNTEAFF.

This CDR3 reads CASSVAWNRGQETQYF. This rearrangement joins TRBV9 to TRBJ2-5; absent DNA, TCRdb's TRBD1 call cannot be checked. The germline CDR1 and CDR2 sequences are SGDLS and YYNGEE. The CDR3 has 16 residues.

The rearrangement links TRBV24-1 to TRBJ2-1; TCRdb gives TRBD2 as the D gene, but with no DNA this cannot be confirmed. CDR3 length: 14 amino acids. Germline V CDR1 and CDR2: KGHDR, SFDVKD. The CDR3 loop is CATSGGSGINEQFF.

This chain connects TRBV5-1 to TRBJ2-3. Germline V gene sequence: CDR1 SGHRS, CDR2 YFSETQ. This CDR3 region has 13 residues. Here the CDR3 reads CASSPVYSDTQYF.

The chain carries TRBV7-7 and TRBJ2-5; TCRdb names TRBD2, which stays unverified in the absence of DNA. The V gene's germline CDR1 is SSHAT and CDR2 FNYEAQ (reference sequence). The CDR3 totals 15 residues. The CDR3 region is CASSLGLSSGETQYF.

The rearrangement uses TRBV20-1 and TRBJ2-3; TCRdb's D call of TRBD1 is untestable without DNA. The CDR3 sequence is 12 residues long. Per germline, CDR1 DFQATT and CDR2 SNEGSKA (reference sequence). CDR3 amino acids: CSAGQGKDTQYF.

The gene calls are TRBV10-3 and TRBJ2-1; TCRdb reports TRBD2, a call that lacks DNA to check it against. CDR1 and CDR2 from the germline V gene are ENHRY and SYGVKD. CDR3 length: 13 amino acids. CDR3 amino acids: CAIRGLAGERQFF.

The V and J genes are TRBV29-1 and TRBJ2-1; TCRdb's D gene call, TRBD2, goes unchecked for lack of DNA. The length of the CDR3 is 15 residues. Per germline, CDR1 SQVTM and CDR2 ANQGSEA. CDR3 sequence reads: CSVEMAGGRYNEQFF.

This chain uses TRBV14 with TRBJ1-6; TCRdb calls TRBD1, which cannot be checked without DNA. This CDR3 region has 15 residues. The germline V gene encodes CDR1 SGHDN and CDR2 FVKESK. CDR3 sequence: CASSQGAGNNSPLHF.

The gene calls are TRBV12-3 or TRBV12-4 and TRBJ1-5; TCRdb lists TRBD1, though no DNA is available to test this call. CDR3 length equals 16 residues. The CDR3 sequence is CASSLVGGGGNQPQHF.

The J gene is TRBJ2-1, the V gene TRBV13; TCRdb's assignment of TRBD1 cannot be checked, as there is no DNA. CDR1 PRHDT and CDR2 FYEKMQ come from the germline V gene (reference sequence). CDR3 length: 13 residues. CDR3 in amino acids: CASRGGWGNEQFF.

The chain has TRBV5-1 and TRBJ2-7; the TCRdb call, TRBD2, lacks DNA for checking. Germline CDR1 is SGHRS and CDR2 is YFSETQ. CDR3 length: 14 amino acids. CDR3 amino acids: CASSWTSGIYEQYF.